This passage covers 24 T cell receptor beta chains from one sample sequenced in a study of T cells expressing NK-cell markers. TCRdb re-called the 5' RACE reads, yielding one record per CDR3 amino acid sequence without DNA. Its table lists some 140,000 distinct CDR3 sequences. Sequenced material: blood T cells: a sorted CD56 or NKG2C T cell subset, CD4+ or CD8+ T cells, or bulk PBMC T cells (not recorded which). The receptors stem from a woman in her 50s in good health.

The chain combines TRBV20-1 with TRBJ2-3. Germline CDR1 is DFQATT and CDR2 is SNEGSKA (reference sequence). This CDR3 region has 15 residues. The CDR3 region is CSARDFGDRTDTQYF.

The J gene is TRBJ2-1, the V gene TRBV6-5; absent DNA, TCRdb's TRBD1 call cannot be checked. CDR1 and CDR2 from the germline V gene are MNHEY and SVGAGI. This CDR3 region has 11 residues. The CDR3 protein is CASSTGSEQFF.

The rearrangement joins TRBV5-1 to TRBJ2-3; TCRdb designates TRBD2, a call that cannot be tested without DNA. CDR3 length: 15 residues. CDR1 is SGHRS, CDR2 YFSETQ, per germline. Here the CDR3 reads CASTLSGPGADTQYF.

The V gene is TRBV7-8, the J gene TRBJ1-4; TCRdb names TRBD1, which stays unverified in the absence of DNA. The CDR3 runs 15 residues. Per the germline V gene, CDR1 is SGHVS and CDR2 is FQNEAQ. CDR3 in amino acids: CASSGLQGSDEKLFF.

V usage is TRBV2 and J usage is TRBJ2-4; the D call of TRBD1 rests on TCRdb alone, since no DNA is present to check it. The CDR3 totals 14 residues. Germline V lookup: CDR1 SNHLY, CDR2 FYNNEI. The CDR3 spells CASEGDLAKNIQYF.

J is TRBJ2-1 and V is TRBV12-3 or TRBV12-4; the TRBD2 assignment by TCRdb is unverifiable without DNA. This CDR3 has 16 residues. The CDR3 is CASSYLGGGPLNEQFF.

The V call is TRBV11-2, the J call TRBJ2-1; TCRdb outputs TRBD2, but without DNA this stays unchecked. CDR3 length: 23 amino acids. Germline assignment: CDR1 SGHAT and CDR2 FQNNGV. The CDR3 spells CASSSRHALTGTRWNGIYNEQFF.

The CDR3 sequence is CASSLGSGTAADTQYF. The chain employs TRBV27 and TRBJ2-3; TCRdb lists TRBD2, though no DNA is available to test this call. Germline assignment: CDR1 MNHEY and CDR2 SMNVEV (reference sequence). CDR3 size: 16 residues.

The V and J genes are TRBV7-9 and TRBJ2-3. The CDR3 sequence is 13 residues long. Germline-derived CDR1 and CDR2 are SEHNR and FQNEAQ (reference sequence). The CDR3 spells CASSPPLTDTQYF.

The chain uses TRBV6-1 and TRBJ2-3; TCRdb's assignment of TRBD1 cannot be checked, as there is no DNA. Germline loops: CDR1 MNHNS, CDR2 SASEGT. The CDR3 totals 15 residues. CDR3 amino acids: CASSEDRTFTDTQYF.

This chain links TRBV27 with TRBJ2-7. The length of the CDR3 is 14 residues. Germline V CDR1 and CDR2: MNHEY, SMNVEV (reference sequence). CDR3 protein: CASSLVGMNYEQYF.

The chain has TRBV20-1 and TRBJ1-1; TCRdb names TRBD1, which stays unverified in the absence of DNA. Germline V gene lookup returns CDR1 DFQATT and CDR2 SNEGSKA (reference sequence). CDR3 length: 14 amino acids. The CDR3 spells CSAREDRSNTEAFF.

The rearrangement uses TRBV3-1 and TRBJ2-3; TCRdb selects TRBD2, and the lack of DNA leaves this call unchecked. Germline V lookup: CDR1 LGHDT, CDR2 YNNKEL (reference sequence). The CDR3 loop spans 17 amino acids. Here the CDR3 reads CASSQEIAGGSTDTQYF.

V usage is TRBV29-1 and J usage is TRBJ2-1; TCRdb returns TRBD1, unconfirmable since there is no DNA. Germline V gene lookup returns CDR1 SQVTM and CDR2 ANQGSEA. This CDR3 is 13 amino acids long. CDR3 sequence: CSVEVGLNNEQFF.

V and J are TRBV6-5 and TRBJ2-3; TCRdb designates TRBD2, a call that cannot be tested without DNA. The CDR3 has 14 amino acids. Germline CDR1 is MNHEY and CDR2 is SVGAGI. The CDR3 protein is CASNGLAGTDTQYF.

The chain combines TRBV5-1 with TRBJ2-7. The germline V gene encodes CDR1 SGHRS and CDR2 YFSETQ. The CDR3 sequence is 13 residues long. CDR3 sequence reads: CASSLEGVHEQYF. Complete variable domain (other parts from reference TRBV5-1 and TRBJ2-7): KAGVTQTPRYLIKTRGQQVTLSCSPISGHRSVSWYQQTPGQGLQFLFEYFSETQRNKGNFPGRFSGRQFSNSRSEMNVSTLELGDSALYLCASSLEGVHEQYFGPGTRLTVT.

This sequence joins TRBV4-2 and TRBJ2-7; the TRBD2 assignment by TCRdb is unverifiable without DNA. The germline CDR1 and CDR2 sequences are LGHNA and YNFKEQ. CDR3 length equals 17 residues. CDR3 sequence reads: CASSQEKREGRFYEQYF.

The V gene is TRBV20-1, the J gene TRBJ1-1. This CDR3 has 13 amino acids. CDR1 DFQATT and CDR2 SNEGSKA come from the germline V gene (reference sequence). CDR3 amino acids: CSARLFGVAEAFF.

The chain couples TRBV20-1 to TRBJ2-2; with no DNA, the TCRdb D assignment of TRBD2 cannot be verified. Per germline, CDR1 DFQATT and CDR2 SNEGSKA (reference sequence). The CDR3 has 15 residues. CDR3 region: CSATPSGEIRGELFF.

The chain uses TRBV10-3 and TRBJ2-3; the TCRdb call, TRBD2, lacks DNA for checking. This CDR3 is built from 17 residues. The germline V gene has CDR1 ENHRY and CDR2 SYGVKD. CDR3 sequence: CAISVGLAGGDADTQYF.

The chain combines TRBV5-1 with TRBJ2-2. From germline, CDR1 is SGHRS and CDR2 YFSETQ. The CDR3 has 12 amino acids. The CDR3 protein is CASSLKNGELFF.

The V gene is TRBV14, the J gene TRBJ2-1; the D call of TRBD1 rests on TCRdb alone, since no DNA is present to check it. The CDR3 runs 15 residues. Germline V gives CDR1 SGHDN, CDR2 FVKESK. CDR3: CASSHYLSGTNEQFF.

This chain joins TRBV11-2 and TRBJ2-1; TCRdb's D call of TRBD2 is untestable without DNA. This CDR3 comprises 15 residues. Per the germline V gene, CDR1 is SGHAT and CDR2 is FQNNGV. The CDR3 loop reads CASSLRVAEYNEQFF.

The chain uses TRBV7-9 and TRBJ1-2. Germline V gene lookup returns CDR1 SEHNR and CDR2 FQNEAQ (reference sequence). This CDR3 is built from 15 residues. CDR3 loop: CASSLGSSVPYGYTF.